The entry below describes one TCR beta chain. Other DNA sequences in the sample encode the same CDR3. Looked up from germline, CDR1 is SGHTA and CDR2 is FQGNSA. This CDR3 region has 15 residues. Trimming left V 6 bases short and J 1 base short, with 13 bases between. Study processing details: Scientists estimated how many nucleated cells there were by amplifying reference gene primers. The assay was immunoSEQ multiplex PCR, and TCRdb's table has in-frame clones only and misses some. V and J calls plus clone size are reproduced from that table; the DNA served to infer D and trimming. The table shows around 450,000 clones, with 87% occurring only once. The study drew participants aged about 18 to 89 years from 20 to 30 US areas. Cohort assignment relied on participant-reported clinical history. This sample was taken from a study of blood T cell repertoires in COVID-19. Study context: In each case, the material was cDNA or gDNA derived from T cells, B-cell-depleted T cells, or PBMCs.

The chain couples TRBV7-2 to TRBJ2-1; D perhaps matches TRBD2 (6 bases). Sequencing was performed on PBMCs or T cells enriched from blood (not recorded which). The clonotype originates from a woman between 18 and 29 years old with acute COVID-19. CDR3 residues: CASSSGTGSYNEQFF. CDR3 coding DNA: TGTGCCAGCAGTTCCGGGACTGGATCCTACAATGAGCAGTTCTTC.